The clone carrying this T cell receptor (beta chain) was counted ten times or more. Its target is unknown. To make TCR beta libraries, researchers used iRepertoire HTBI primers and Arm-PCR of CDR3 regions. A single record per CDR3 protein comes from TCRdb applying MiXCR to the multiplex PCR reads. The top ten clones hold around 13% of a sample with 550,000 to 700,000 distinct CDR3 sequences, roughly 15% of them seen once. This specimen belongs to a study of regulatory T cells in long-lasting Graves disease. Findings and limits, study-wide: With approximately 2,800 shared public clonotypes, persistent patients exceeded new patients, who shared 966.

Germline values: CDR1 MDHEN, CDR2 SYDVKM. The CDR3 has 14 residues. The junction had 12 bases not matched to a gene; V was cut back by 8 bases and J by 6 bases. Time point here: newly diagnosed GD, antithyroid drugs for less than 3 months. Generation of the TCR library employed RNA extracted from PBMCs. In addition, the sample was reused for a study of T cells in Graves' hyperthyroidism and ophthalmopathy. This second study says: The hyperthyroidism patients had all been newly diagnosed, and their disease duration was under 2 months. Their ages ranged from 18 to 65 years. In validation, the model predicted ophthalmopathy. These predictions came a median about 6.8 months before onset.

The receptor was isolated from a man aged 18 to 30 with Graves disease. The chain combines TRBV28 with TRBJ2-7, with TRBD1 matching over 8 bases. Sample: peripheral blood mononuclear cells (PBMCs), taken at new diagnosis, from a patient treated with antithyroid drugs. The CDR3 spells CASHLSGGFAEQYF. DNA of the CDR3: TGTGCCAGCCATTTGTCAGGGGGCTTCGCCGAGCAGTACTTC.